A selection of T cell receptor beta chains follows, all from one sample in a study of OX40 agonist ivuxolimab in advanced cancers. Clones were sequenced by immunoSEQ multiplex PCR, and TCRdb holds only the in-frame ones, with some missing. The table records approximately 63,000 clones, about nine tenths of them present only once. The material sequenced was CD4+ or CD8+ T cells sorted from blood, taken in a trial of the OX40 agonist ivuxolimab. The receptors here all came from an adult with an advanced solid tumor such as melanoma, head and neck, liver or kidney cancer. The CDR3 runs from the conserved cysteine through the conserved F or W. The order of the fields is CDR3 length, V gene, J gene, CDR3 protein.

>15|TRBV19|TRBJ1-5
CASSTPQGGIRPQHF
>16|TRBV18|TRBJ1-1
CASSPGEGQGAPEAFF
>16|TRBV11-2|TRBJ2-2
CASRYSWISGTGELFF
>15|TRBV5-8|TRBJ2-1
CASSLGQGAYNEQFF
>18|TRBV19|TRBJ2-7
CASSTQILGLADYYEQYF
>14|TRBV27|TRBJ1-2
CASSLLTGGDGYTF
>14|TRBV19|TRBJ2-7
CASSMQQGVHEQYF
>15|TRBV7-9|TRBJ1-1
CASSSRTGGWTEAFF
>15|TRBV7-8|TRBJ2-5
CASSKFLAGAVEQYF
>15|TRBV2|TRBJ2-1
CASSPRREGYNEQFF
>15|TRBV11-2|TRBJ2-1
CASSFGGTMYNEQFF
>14|TRBV7-8|TRBJ2-5
CASSTGQGQETQYF
>16|TRBV30|TRBJ2-6
CAWRQVSPSGANVLTF
>11|TRBV6-5|TRBJ1-2
CASSRLELHTF
>16|TRBV11-3|TRBJ2-5
CASSSLPGVIQETQYF
>16|TRBV15|TRBJ2-7
CATSRDRTPLTYEQYF
>12|TRBV11-2|TRBJ2-5
CASSVEQETQYF
>14|TRBV25-1|TRBJ2-2
CASSRAGAVGELFF
>15|TRBV10-2|TRBJ2-5
CASSDWSGEWSAQYF
>14|TRBV11-3|TRBJ2-3
CASRGGRGTDTQYF
>15|TRBV6-1|TRBJ2-5
CASSDPYRGLETQYF
>17|TRBV4-1|TRBJ1-3
CASSQGVTRSSGNTIYF
>14|TRBV5-4|TRBJ2-5
CASSLGTSQETQYF
>14|TRBV28|TRBJ1-2
CASSSPLGAHGYTF
>14|TRBV6-1|TRBJ2-7
CASSEVGYLDEQYF
>17|TRBV7-8|TRBJ2-1
CASSSPPGTGGFNEQFF
>15|TRBV9|TRBJ2-2
CASSGRQGGTGELFF
>14|TRBV7-9|TRBJ2-7
CASSFGRDLGEQYF
>15|TRBV6-1|TRBJ2-3
CASSTGRDPTDTQYF
>15|TRBV5-1|TRBJ1-1
CASSTQSPWDTEAFF
>14|TRBV18|TRBJ1-1
CASSQQGEGTEAFF
>13|TRBV29-1|TRBJ2-7
CSVDWWDTGEQYF
>15|TRBV5-1|TRBJ2-7
CASSLLGQGTYEQYF
>15|TRBV9|TRBJ2-6
CASSVAGTGANVLTF